The 18 T cell receptor beta chains in this list originate from one sample, sequenced in a study of tumour-infiltrating T cells in Burkitt lymphoma. Measured with immunoSEQ multiplex PCR; TCRdb has only the in-frame clones, and not every one. The table lists some 1,700 clones, around 13% of them singletons. Input material: tumor tissue. The receptors come from a human donor with Burkitt lymphoma.

V and J are TRBV4-3 and TRBJ2-3, with D perhaps TRBD1 or TRBD2 (6 bases each). This CDR3 has 20 amino acids. Trimming shortened V by 3 bases and J by 4 bases, and 29 bases separated the two germline ends. Germline CDR1 and CDR2: LGHNA and YSLEER. CDR3 sequence: CASSHAEGHGGAWTPDTQYF. The CDR3 coding sequence is TGCGCCAGCAGCCACGCGGAAGGACACGGGGGCGCGTGGACCCCAGATACGCAGTATTTT.

The chain couples TRBV7-9 to TRBJ2-2; D is unclear. CDR1 is SEHNR, CDR2 FQNEAQ, per germline (reference sequence). Trimming removed 5 bases from V and 6 bases from J, with 7 bases in between. This CDR3 is 12 amino acids long. The DNA for the CDR3 is TGTGCCAGCAGCCCCATGCCCGGGGAGCTGTTTTTT. Its translation is CASSPMPGELFF.

This clone was seen just once. This sequence joins TRBV14 and TRBJ1-1; possibly TRBD1 for D (6 bases). The CDR3 length is 16 residues. Germline V gene sequence: CDR1 SGHDN, CDR2 FVKESK. The V and J ends lost 3 bases and 3 bases respectively, with 17 bases between them. Written as DNA, the CDR3 is TGTGCCAGCAGCCAGTACAGGGAGGAGATCCACACTGAAGCTTTCTTT. Protein sequence: CASSQYREEIHTEAFF.

The V gene is TRBV5-1, the J gene TRBJ2-5; 10 bases map to TRBD2. V lost 0 bases to trimming and J lost 2 bases; unmatched junction nucleotides: 10. The CDR3 extends over 18 amino acids. Per germline, CDR1 SGHRS and CDR2 YFSETQ. CDR3 sequence: CASSLDPYGLAAQETQYF. CDR3 DNA: TGCGCCAGCAGCTTGGACCCATACGGACTAGCGGCACAAGAGACCCAGTACTTC. Full variable domain (remainder filled in from reference TRBV5-1 and TRBJ2-5): KAGVTQTPRYLIKTRGQQVTLSCSPISGHRSVSWYQQTPGQGLQFLFEYFSETQRNKGNFPGRFSGRQFSNSRSEMNVSTLELGDSALYLCASSLDPYGLAAQETQYFGPGTRLLVL.

The chain links TRBV27 to TRBJ2-2, with D perhaps TRBD1 (6 bases). V lost 4 bases, J lost 2 bases, and 17 bases lay in between. The CDR3 is made up of 17 amino acids. Per the germline V gene, CDR1 is MNHEY and CDR2 is SMNVEV (reference sequence). This CDR3 is CASSCDRLGENTGELFF. The CDR3 DNA is TGTGCCAGCAGTTGCGACAGGTTGGGGGAAAACACCGGGGAGCTGTTTTTT.

The V gene is TRBV12-5, the J gene TRBJ1-1; no definite D call. There are 16 residues in the CDR3. Germline V CDR1 and CDR2: LGHNT, FRNRAP. The V gene lost 0 bases and the J gene lost 5 bases, with 16 bases spanning the gap. DNA of the CDR3: TGTGCTAGTGGTTTGGTAACGGGATGGGCGAAGACTGAAGCTTTCTTT. It encodes CASGLVTGWAKTEAFF. Using reference TRBV12-5 and TRBJ1-1 for the parts outside the CDR3, the full variable domain is DARVTQTPRHKVTEMGQEVTMRCQPILGHNTVFWYRQTMMQGLELLAYFRNRAPLDDSGMPKDRFSAEMPDATLATLKIQPSEPRDSAVYFCASGLVTGWAKTEAFFGQGTRLTVV.

The V call is TRBV5-6, the J call TRBJ1-5; unclear D gene. V was trimmed by 4 bases and J by 4 bases, leaving 9 bases between them. The CDR3 runs to 13 residues. The germline V gene encodes CDR1 SGHDT and CDR2 YYEEEE. The CDR3 DNA follows: TGTGCCAGCAGCCGCGGGCTTAATCAGCCCCAGCATTTT. Its translation is CASSRGLNQPQHF.

This clone has just a few counts. V and J are TRBV30 and TRBJ1-5, with a possible D match to TRBD1 (6 bases). Trimming took 0 bases from V and 2 from J, leaving 8 bases between them. The CDR3 has 14 amino acids. Per the germline V gene, CDR1 is GTSNPN and CDR2 is SVGIG (reference sequence). The CDR3 DNA sequence: TGTGCCTGGAGTGTATGGACAGGCAATCAGCCCCAGCATTTT. Translation: CAWSVWTGNQPQHF.

The rearrangement links TRBV4-1 to TRBJ1-2, with D possibly matching TRBD1 (6 bases). The CDR3 loop spans 13 amino acids. Germline V gene sequence: CDR1 MGHRA, CDR2 YSYEKL. V dropped 0 bases and J dropped 4 bases, with 6 bases sitting between them. The CDR3, as DNA: TGCGCCAGCAGCCAAGAGACAGGCTATGGCTACACCTTC. This encodes CASSQETGYGYTF.

The rearrangement joins TRBV4-1 to TRBJ2-7; TRBD1 matches 7 bases. V gave up 3 bases and J gave up 2 bases; unmatched junction bases: 4. The V gene's germline CDR1 is MGHRA and CDR2 YSYEKL. The CDR3 consists of 14 residues. CDR3 sequence: CASSHPDRAYEQYF. DNA for the CDR3: TGCGCCAGCAGCCACCCAGACAGGGCCTACGAGCAGTACTTC.

Here the CDR3 DNA reads TGTGCCAGCAGTTGGGGGGGGGCCAACACCGGGGAGCTGTTTTTT. This codes for CASSWGGANTGELFF. This sequence joins TRBV28 and TRBJ2-2; D possibly corresponds to TRBD2 (7 bases). The V gene's germline CDR1 is MDHEN and CDR2 SYDVKM. The CDR3 contains 15 residues. Trimming pared 4 bases from V and 2 bases from J, leaving 11 bases between.

J is TRBJ1-5 and V is TRBV13; D not resolved. This CDR3 has 12 amino acids. V shed 0 bases and J shed 4 bases, with 1 base lying between them. The germline V gene has CDR1 PRHDT and CDR2 FYEKMQ (reference sequence). CDR3 residues: CASSLGNQPQHF. The DNA of the CDR3 is TGTGCCAGCAGCTTAGGGAATCAGCCCCAGCATTTT.

There are a few counts of this clone. The rearrangement uses TRBV7-6 and TRBJ2-5; TRBD2 is a possible D gene (5 bases). The CDR3 is 13 amino acids. V was shortened by 1 base and J by 2 bases, with 5 bases between the two germline ends. The V gene's germline CDR1 is SGHVS and CDR2 FNYEAQ. For the CDR3, the DNA is TGTGCCAGCAGCTTAGGCGGGCAAGAGACCCAGTACTTC. As protein: CASSLGGQETQYF. Together with reference TRBV7-6 and TRBJ2-5, the CDR3 gives the full variable domain: GAGVSQSPRYKVTKRGQDVALRCDPISGHVSLYWYRQALGQGPEFLTYFNYEAQQDKSGLPNDRFSAERPEGSISTLTIQRTEQRDSAMYRCASSLGGQETQYFGPGTRLLVL.

This clone was counted only a few times. The chain is built from TRBV6-1 and TRBJ2-4, with 8 bases fitting TRBD1. Germline CDR1 reads MNHNS; CDR2 reads SASEGT. Losses at the gene ends were 4 bases for V and 6 bases for J; bases not matched to a gene: 5. CDR3 length: 14 amino acids. CDR3 amino acids: CASSGQGAGNIQYF. CDR3 bases: TGTGCCAGCAGTGGCCAGGGGGCAGGAAACATTCAGTACTTC.

The sample holds a few counts of this clone. The genes are TRBV6-6 and TRBJ1-1; TRBD1 might be the D (5 bases). Germline loops: CDR1 MNHNY, CDR2 SVGAGI (reference sequence). V was pared by 5 bases and J by 4 bases, with 8 bases between. The CDR3 is made up of 12 amino acids. CDR3 nucleotide sequence: TGTGCCAGCAGTCGCAGGGTCACTGAAGCTTTCTTT. Protein: CASSRRVTEAFF.

This clone was found a few times. The chain recombines TRBV10-3 with TRBJ2-1; 11 nucleotides agree with TRBD2. The CDR3 length is 18 residues. CDR1 ENHRY and CDR2 SYGVKD come from the germline V gene. With 0 bases clipped from V and 3 bases from J, the junction kept 7 bases outside the gene matches. CDR3 nucleotide sequence: TGTGCCATCAGTGAGTCGAACCTAGCGGGAGGATTCTACAATGAGCAGTTCTTC. This translates into CAISESNLAGGFYNEQFF.

CDR3 protein: CAISPAPDYPGYTF. In DNA, the CDR3 is TGTGCCATCAGCCCCGCTCCCGATTATCCTGGCTACACCTTC. The genes are TRBV10-3 and TRBJ1-2; no clear D. Trimming pared 6 bases from V and 7 bases from J, leaving 18 bases between. Per the germline V gene, CDR1 is ENHRY and CDR2 is SYGVKD. The CDR3 runs 14 residues.

The chain has TRBV9 and TRBJ1-2; D ambiguous. Between the trimmed V and J ends, which lost 4 bases and 3 bases, there was a span of 7 bases. Germline values: CDR1 SGDLS, CDR2 YYNGEE. CDR3 length equals 12 residues. For the CDR3, the DNA is TGTGCCAGCAGCATGGGGTACTATGGCTACACCTTC. Encoded protein: CASSMGYYGYTF.